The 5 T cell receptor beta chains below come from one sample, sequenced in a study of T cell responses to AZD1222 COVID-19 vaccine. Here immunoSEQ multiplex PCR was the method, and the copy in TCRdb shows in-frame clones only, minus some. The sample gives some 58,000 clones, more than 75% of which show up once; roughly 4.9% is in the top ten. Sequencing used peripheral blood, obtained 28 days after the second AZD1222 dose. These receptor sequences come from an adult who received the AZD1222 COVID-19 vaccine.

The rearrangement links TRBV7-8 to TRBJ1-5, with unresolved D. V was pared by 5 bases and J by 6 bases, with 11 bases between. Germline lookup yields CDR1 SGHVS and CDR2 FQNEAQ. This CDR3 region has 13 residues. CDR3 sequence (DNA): TGTGCCAGCAGCCTTGCCGACCGTCAGCCCCAGCATTTT. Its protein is CASSLADRQPQHF.

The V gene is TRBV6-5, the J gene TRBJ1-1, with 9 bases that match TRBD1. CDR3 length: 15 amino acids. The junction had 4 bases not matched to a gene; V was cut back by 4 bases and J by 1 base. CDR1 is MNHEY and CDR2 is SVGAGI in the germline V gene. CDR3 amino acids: CASSLGDRANTEAFF. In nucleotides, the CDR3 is TGTGCCAGCAGTTTGGGGGACAGGGCGAACACTGAAGCTTTCTTT.

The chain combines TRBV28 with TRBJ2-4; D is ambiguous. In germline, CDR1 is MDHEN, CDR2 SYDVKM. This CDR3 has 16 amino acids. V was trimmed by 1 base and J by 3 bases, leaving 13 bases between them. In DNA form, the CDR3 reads TGTGCCAGCAGTTTATCTAGGACGTTTAGCAAAAACATTCAGTACTTC. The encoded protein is CASSLSRTFSKNIQYF. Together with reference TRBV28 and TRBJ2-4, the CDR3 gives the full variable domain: DVKVTQSSRYLVKRTGEKVFLECVQDMDHENMFWYRQDPGLGLRLIYFSYDVKMKEKGDIPEGYSVSREKKERFSLILESASTNQTSMYLCASSLSRTFSKNIQYFGAGTRLSVL.

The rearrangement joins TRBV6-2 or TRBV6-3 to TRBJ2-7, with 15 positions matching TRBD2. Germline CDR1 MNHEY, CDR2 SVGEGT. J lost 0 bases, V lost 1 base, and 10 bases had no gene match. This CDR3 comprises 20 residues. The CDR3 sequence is CASSYYPGLAGGLSSYEQYF. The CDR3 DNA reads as TGTGCCAGCAGTTACTACCCGGGACTAGCGGGGGGATTGAGCTCCTACGAGCAGTACTTC.

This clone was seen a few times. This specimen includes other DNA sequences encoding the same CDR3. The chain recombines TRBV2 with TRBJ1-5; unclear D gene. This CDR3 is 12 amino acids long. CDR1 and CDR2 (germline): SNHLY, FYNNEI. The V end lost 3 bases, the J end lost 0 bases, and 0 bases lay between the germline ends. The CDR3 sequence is CASSDSNQPQHF. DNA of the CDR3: TGTGCCAGCAGTGATAGCAATCAGCCCCAGCATTTT.